The 20 T cell receptor beta chains reported below all come from one sample, sequenced in a study of cytomegalovirus exposure and HLA in healthy donors. Profiled with immunoSEQ multiplex PCR; TCRdb holds only in-frame clones, not every one. This table holds about 110,000 clones, about 86% found once. Sequenced: PBMCs. The origin of the receptors is a woman aged 18-29 years in good health and CMV-seropositive.

The rearrangement uses TRBV2 and TRBJ2-1, with a possible D match to TRBD1 (6 bases). This CDR3 contains 14 residues. Per germline, CDR1 SNHLY and CDR2 FYNNEI. V lost 6 bases and J 6 bases, leaving 15 bases between the germline ends. CDR3 nucleotides: TGTGCCAGCAGCCGGGACACGGGGAGCAATGAGCAGTTCTTC. It codes for CASSRDTGSNEQFF.

This clone was recorded only once. This chain uses TRBV5-1 with TRBJ2-7; D is unclear. Germline CDR1 reads SGHRS; CDR2 reads YFSETQ. CDR3 length: 13 amino acids. V dropped 4 bases and J dropped 4 bases, with 12 bases sitting between them. DNA of the CDR3: TGCGCCAGCAGCCCCCGCCCCGCGTACGAGCAGTACTTC. The encoded protein is CASSPRPAYEQYF.

The V call is TRBV19, the J call TRBJ2-3; TRBD1 matches at 7 bases. V dropped 3 bases and J dropped 6; count of bases not matched to a gene: 9. CDR3 length: 15 residues. Per germline, CDR1 LNHDA and CDR2 SQIVND (reference sequence). CDR3 amino acids: CASSMPGQFSDTQYF. CDR3 DNA sequence: TGTGCCAGTAGTATGCCGGGACAGTTTTCGGATACGCAGTATTTT. Looking up the rest from reference TRBV19 and TRBJ2-3 gives the full variable domain: DGGITQSPKYLFRKEGQNVTLSCEQNLNHDAMYWYRQDPGQGLRLIYYSQIVNDFQKGDIAEGYSVSREKKESFPLTVTSAQKNPTAFYLCASSMPGQFSDTQYFGPGTRLTVL.

The V call is TRBV18, the J call TRBJ2-5, with 7 bases fitting TRBD2. The V gene end was trimmed by 8 bases and the J gene end by 5 bases; junction bases not matched to a gene: 14. Germline V CDR1 and CDR2: KGHSH, LQKENI. CDR3 length: 15 residues. The CDR3 loop is CASPTCGSWGETQYF. In nucleotides, the CDR3 is TGTGCCAGCCCCACTTGCGGGAGTTGGGGGGAGACCCAGTACTTC.

The genes are TRBV9 and TRBJ2-6; no reliable D call. Germline lookup yields CDR1 SGDLS and CDR2 YYNGEE. The CDR3 has 15 residues. V lost 0 bases and J lost 0, with 4 bases in between. Here the CDR3 DNA reads TGTGCCAGCAGCGTAGGACTCTCTGGGGCCAACGTCCTGACTTTC. Translated, it gives CASSVGLSGANVLTF.

This sequence joins TRBV4-1 and TRBJ2-7; 10 bases fit TRBD2. This CDR3 is built from 15 residues. V shed 0 bases and J 4 bases; nucleotides not matched to a gene: 3. CDR1 and CDR2 (germline): MGHRA, YSYEKL. CDR3 protein: CASSQEPSGSYEQYF. The CDR3 nucleotides read TGCGCCAGCAGCCAAGAGCCTAGCGGGAGTTACGAGCAGTACTTC.

The genes are TRBV13 and TRBJ2-6, with D possibly being TRBD2 (6 bases). The CDR3 has 15 residues. Trimming removed 5 bases from V and 3 bases from J, with 11 bases in between. Germline V CDR1 and CDR2: PRHDT, FYEKMQ (reference sequence). The CDR3 protein is CASSTAEGGANVLTF. The CDR3 DNA reads TGTGCCAGCAGCACGGCGGAGGGTGGGGCCAACGTCCTGACTTTC.

V usage is TRBV27 and J usage is TRBJ1-1; 9 bases are a match to TRBD1. In germline, CDR1 is MNHEY, CDR2 SMNVEV (reference sequence). The junction had 7 bases not matched to a gene; V was cut back by 5 bases and J by 0 bases. This CDR3 is built from 16 residues. The CDR3 DNA follows: TGTGCCAGCAGTGTGACAGGGGGAATAATGAACACTGAAGCTTTCTTT. Amino acid sequence: CASSVTGGIMNTEAFF.

The rearrangement links TRBV27 to TRBJ2-7; 7 bases agree with TRBD1. After removal of 8 bases from V and 1 base from J, the junction contained 5 bases not matched to a gene. Germline loops: CDR1 MNHEY, CDR2 SMNVEV (reference sequence). The CDR3 is made up of 13 amino acids. The CDR3 reads CASQDRESYEQYF. In nucleotides, the CDR3 is TGTGCCAGCCAAGACAGGGAATCCTACGAGCAGTACTTC.

This clone was observed a handful of times. V is TRBV19 and J is TRBJ1-1; 8 bases fit TRBD1. The J segment lost 1 base and the V segment lost 0 bases, leaving 1 base of the junction unmatched. The CDR3 loop spans 15 amino acids. CDR1 and CDR2 from the germline V gene are LNHDA and SQIVND (reference sequence). The CDR3 sequence: CASSIEGTGNTEAFF. The CDR3 coding sequence is TGTGCCAGTAGTATAGAGGGGACAGGGAACACTGAAGCTTTCTTT.

This chain links TRBV19 with TRBJ1-5, with D possibly TRBD1 on 6 matching bases. The CDR3 sequence is 14 residues long. Germline V gene lookup returns CDR1 LNHDA and CDR2 SQIVND (reference sequence). V was shortened by 2 bases and J by 3 bases, with 8 bases between the two germline ends. This chain's CDR3 is CASSIQGINQPQHF. The CDR3 bases are TGTGCCAGTAGTATACAGGGGATCAATCAGCCCCAGCATTTT.

The chain couples TRBV12-5 to TRBJ1-5; a possible D gene is TRBD1 (6 bases). Germline-derived CDR1 and CDR2 are LGHNT and FRNRAP. The CDR3 sequence is 15 residues long. The V and J ends lost 0 bases and 6 bases respectively, with 12 bases between them. CDR3 amino acids: CASGLVRGGSQPQHF. The DNA of the CDR3 is TGTGCTAGTGGTTTGGTAAGGGGGGGTAGTCAGCCCCAGCATTTT.

The chain couples TRBV10-3 to TRBJ1-1, with TRBD1 as a possible D gene (6 bases). Per the germline V gene, CDR1 is ENHRY and CDR2 is SYGVKD. V lost 6 bases, J lost 1 base, and 9 bases lay in between. This CDR3 contains 13 residues. CDR3: CAIRTTGNTEAFF. Written as DNA, the CDR3 is TGTGCCATCAGAACGACAGGGAACACTGAAGCTTTCTTT.

The chain couples TRBV7-2 to TRBJ2-3; 10 nucleotides align to TRBD2. V was clipped by 6 bases and J by 2 bases; unmatched bases: 14. Per the germline V gene, CDR1 is SGHTA and CDR2 is FQGNSA. The CDR3 is 18 amino acids. The CDR3 DNA reads TGTGCCAGCAGACCTAGCCCTGGACTAGCGGATAACACAGATACGCAGTATTTT. Translation: CASRPSPGLADNTDTQYF.

V and J are TRBV9 and TRBJ1-1, with 8 nucleotides matching TRBD1. The CDR3 has 15 residues. Germline V CDR1 and CDR2: SGDLS, YYNGEE. Losses at the gene ends were 5 bases for V and 5 bases for J; bases not matched to a gene: 11. The CDR3, as DNA: TGTGCCAGCAGGCCGCAGGGGGCAGGCGGGACTGAAGCTTTCTTT. Protein product: CASRPQGAGGTEAFF.

For this clone: A junction end diverges from the germline sequence, so it may reflect a read error. This chain links TRBV27 with TRBJ2-3; TRBD2 might be the D (5 bases). Germline-derived CDR1 and CDR2 are MNHEY and SMNVEV (reference sequence). This CDR3 is 12 amino acids long. The CDR3 spells CASIDAGLGMHF. For the CDR3, the DNA is TGTGCCAGCATCGATGCGGGCCTAGGGATGCATTTT.

The CDR3 DNA follows: TGTGCCAGCAGTCAGGTCGGGATGCTTGTTCTTTGGGACACTGAAGCTTTCTTT. Protein product: CASSQVGMLVLWDTEAFF. V is TRBV28 and J is TRBJ1-1; D call uncertain. The CDR3 runs 18 residues. V lost 5 bases to trimming and J lost 3 bases, with 25 bases between them. Germline loops: CDR1 MDHEN, CDR2 SYDVKM. The full variable domain, completed using reference TRBV28 and TRBJ1-1, is DVKVTQSSRYLVKRTGEKVFLECVQDMDHENMFWYRQDPGLGLRLIYFSYDVKMKEKGDIPEGYSVSREKKERFSLILESASTNQTSMYLCASSQVGMLVLWDTEAFFGQGTRLTVV.

This chain uses TRBV2 with TRBJ2-5; D not resolved. Per the germline V gene, CDR1 is SNHLY and CDR2 is FYNNEI. Trimming took 5 bases from V and 1 from J, leaving 5 bases between them. There are 12 residues in the CDR3. DNA of the CDR3: TGTGCCAGCAGTTCGGTCCAAGAGACCCAGTACTTC. Amino acid sequence: CASSSVQETQYF.

This clone was observed at least ten times. The chain has TRBV9 and TRBJ1-1; D is possibly TRBD1 (6 bases). The length of the CDR3 is 15 residues. Trimming left V 1 base short and J 4 bases short, with 14 bases between. In germline, CDR1 is SGDLS, CDR2 YYNGEE. The CDR3 DNA reads as TGTGCCAGCAGCGTATCTTACAGGGTGGCCACTGAAGCTTTCTTT. This gives the protein CASSVSYRVATEAFF.

This clone was picked up one time. The chain recombines TRBV28 with TRBJ2-7, with 14 bases lining up with TRBD2. The CDR3 has 14 residues. V lost 9 bases and J lost 4; bases outside the gene matches: 5. Germline-derived CDR1 and CDR2 are MDHEN and SYDVKM. The CDR3 sequence is CASTTSGGAYEQYF. Here the CDR3 DNA reads TGTGCCAGTACGACTAGCGGGGGGGCTTACGAGCAGTACTTC.